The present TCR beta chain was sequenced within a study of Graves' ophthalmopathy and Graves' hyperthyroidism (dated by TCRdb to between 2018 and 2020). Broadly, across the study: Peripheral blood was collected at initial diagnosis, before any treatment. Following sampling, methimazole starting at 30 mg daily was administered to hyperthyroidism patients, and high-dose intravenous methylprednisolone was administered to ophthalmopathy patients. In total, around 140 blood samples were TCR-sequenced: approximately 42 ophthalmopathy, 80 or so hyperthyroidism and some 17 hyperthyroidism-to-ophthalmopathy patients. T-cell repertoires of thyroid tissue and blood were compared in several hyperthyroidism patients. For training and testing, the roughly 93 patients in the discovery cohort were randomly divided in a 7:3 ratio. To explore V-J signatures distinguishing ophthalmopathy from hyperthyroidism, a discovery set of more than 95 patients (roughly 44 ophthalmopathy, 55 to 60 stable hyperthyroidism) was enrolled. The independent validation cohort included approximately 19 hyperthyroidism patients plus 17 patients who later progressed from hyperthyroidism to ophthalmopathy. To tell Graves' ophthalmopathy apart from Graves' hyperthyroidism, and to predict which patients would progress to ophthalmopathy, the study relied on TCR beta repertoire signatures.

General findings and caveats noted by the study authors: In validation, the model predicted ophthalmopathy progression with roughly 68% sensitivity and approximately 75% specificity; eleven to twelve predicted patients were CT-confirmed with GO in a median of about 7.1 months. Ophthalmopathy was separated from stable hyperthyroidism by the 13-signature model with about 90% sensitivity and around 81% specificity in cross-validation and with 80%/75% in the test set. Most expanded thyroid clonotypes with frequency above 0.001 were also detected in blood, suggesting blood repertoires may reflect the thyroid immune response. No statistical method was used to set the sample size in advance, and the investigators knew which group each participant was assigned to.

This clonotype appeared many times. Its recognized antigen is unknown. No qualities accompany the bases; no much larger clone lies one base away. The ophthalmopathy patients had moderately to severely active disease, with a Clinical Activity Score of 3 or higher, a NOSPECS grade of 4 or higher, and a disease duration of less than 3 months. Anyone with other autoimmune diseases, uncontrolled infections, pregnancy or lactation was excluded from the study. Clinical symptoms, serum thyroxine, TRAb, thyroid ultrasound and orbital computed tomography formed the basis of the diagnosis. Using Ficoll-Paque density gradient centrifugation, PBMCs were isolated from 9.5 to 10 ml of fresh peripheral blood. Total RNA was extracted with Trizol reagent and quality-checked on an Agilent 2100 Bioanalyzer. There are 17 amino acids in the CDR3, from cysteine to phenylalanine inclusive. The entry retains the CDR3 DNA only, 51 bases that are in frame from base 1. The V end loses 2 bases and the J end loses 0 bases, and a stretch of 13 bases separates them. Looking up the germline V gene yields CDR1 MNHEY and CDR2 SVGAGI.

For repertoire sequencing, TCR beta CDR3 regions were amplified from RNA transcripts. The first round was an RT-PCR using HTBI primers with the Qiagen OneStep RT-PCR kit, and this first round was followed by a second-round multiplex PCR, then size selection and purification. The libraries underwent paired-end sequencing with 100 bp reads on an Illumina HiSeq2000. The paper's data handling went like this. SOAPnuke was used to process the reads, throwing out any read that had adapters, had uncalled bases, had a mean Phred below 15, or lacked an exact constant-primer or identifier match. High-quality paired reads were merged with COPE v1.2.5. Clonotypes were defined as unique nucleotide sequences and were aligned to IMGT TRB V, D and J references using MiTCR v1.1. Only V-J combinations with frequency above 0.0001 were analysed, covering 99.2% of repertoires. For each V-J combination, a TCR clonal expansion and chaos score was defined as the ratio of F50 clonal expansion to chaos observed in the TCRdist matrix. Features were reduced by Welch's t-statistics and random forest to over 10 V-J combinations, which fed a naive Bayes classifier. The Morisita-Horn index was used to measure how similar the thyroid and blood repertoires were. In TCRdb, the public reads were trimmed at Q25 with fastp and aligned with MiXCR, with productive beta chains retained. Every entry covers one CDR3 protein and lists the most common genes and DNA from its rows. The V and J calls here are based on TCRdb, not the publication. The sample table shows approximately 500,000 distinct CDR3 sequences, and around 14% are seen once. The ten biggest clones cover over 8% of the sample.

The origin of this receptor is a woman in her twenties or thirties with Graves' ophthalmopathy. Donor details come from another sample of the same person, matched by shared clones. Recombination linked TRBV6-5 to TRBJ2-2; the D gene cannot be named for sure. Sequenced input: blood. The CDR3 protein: CASSYGSGTSNTGELFF. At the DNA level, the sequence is TGTGCCAGCAGTTACGGGTCGGGCACTTCGAACACCGGGGAGCTGTTTTTT.